This T cell receptor beta chain is drawn from a study of cytomegalovirus exposure and HLA in healthy donors. Study outcomes and limitations: CMV serostatus was the sole immune exposure data available. The number of N-insertions in an Asian-associated ancestry cluster was reportedly below the approximately 700-donor mean in a later analysis.

Primers included in the PCR were 60 Vbeta and 13 Jbeta primers. Per the study methods: Among the unique TCR beta chains that a later analysis counted, 70 million to 85 million in all, some 10 million were shared. TCRdb's copy holds only in-frame clones and misses some; the assay was immunoSEQ multiplex PCR. Clonal size and the V and J genes are those of that table, whereas D and trimming came from the DNA. The profile shows 100,000 to 150,000 clones, 70% to 85% of them singletons. Germline assignment: CDR1 GTSNPN and CDR2 SVGIG (reference sequence). The CDR3 has 15 residues. Losses at the gene ends were 4 bases for V and 5 bases for J; bases not matched to a gene: 5. For this clone: The antigen remains undetermined.

This TCR came from a male donor in good health and CMV-seropositive. Sequenced: PBMCs. The chain has TRBV30 and TRBJ2-5; 15 nucleotides line up with TRBD2. The CDR3 spells CAWNGLAGGRETQYF. The CDR3, as DNA: TGTGCCTGGAACGGACTAGCGGGGGGGCGGGAGACCCAGTACTTC. The entire variable domain, with the rest obtained from reference TRBV30 and TRBJ2-5, is as follows: SQTIHQWPATLVQPVGSPLSLECTVEGTSNPNLYWYRQAAGRGLQLLFYSVGIGQISSEVPQNLSASRPQDRQFILSSKKLLLSDSGFYLCAWNGLAGGRETQYFGPGTRLLVL.